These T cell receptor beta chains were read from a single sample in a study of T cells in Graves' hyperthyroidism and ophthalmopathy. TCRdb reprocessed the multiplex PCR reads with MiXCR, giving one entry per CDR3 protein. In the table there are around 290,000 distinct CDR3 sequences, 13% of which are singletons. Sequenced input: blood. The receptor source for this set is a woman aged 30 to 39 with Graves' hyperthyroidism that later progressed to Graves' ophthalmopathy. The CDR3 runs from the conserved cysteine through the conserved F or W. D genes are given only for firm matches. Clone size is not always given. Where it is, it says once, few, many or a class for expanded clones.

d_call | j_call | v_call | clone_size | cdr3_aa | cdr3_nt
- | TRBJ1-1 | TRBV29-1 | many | CSVFGQNTEAFF | TGCAGCGTTTTTGGACAGAACACTGAAGCTTTCTTT
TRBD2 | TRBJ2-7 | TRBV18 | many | CASSPFSSGMSSYEQYF | TGTGCCAGCTCACCATTCTCTAGCGGGATGAGCTCCTACGAGCAGTACTTC
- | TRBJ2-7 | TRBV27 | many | CASRGLSDEQYF | TGTGCCAGCCGGGGCTTATCCGACGAGCAGTACTTC
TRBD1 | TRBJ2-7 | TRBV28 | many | CATELGQGVHEQYF | TGTGCCACAGAGCTCGGACAGGGTGTTCACGAGCAGTACTTC
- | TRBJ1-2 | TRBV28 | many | CASSLNSAGMFNYGYTF | TGTGCCAGCAGTTTAAACTCGGCCGGGATGTTTAACTATGGCTACACCTTC
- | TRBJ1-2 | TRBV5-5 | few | CASSLLRDYGYTF | TGTGCCAGCAGCTTACTAAGAGACTATGGCTACACCTTC
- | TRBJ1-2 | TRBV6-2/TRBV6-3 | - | CASWGIYGYTF | TGTGCCAGCTGGGGTATCTATGGCTACACCTTC
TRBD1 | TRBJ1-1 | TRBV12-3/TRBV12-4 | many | CASSPDRAEAFF | TGTGCCAGCAGCCCGGACAGGGCTGAAGCTTTCTTT
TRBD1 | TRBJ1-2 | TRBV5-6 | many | CASSQGVDIINYGYTF | TGTGCCAGCAGCCAGGGGGTAGATATTATAAACTATGGCTACACCTTC
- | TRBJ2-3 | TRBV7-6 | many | CASTLTPPTISTDTQYF | TGTGCCAGCACCCTAACACCCCCGACGATTAGCACAGATACGCAGTATTTT
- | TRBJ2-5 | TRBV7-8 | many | CASSFPRSQETQYF | TGTGCCAGCAGCTTTCCCCGAAGTCAAGAGACCCAGTACTTC
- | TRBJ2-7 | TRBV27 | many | CASSLMLGNAYEQYF | TGTGCCAGCAGTTTAATGTTAGGGAATGCGTACGAGCAGTACTTC
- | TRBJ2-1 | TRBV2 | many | CASSATASSYNEQFF | TGTGCCAGCAGTGCGACGGCGAGCTCCTACAATGAGCAGTTCTTC
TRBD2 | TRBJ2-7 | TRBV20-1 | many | CSAIPTSGLPYEQYF | TGCAGTGCCATTCCGACTAGCGGCCTTCCCTACGAGCAGTACTTC
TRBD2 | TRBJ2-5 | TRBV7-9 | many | CASSIWTSGRAETQYF | TGTGCCAGCAGCATCTGGACTAGCGGGAGGGCGGAGACCCAGTACTTC
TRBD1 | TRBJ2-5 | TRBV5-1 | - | CASSPTGTEETQYF | TGCGCCAGCAGCCCGACAGGGACGGAAGAGACCCAGTACTTC
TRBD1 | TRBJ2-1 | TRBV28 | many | CASSPQAPGGKSAQFF | TGTGCCAGCAGTCCGCAGGCGCCAGGGGGCAAGTCCGCGCAGTTCTTC
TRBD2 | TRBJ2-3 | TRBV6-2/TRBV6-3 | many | CASSQPGLAGFSKADTQYF | TGTGCCAGCAGTCAACCTGGACTAGCGGGATTCAGTAAAGCAGATACGCAGTATTTT
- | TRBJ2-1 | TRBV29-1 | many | CSVTGRMVNNEQFF | TGCAGCGTTACGGGACGGATGGTGAACAATGAGCAGTTCTTC
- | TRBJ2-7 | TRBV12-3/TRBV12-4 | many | CASSLTAHEQYF | TGTGCCAGCAGTTTAACAGCCCACGAGCAGTACTTC
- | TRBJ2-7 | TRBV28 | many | CASSERDGHSYEQYF | TGTGCCAGCAGTGAACGGGACGGACACTCCTACGAGCAGTACTTC
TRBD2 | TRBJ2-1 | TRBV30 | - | CAWSVGGSSYNEQFF | TGTGCCTGGAGTGTCGGCGGGAGCTCCTACAATGAGCAGTTCTTC
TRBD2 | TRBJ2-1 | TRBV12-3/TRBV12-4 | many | CASSQTSGRAFNEQFF | TGTGCCAGCAGCCAGACTAGCGGGAGGGCGTTCAATGAGCAGTTCTTC
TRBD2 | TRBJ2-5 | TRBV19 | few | CASNPAGGGETQYF | TGTGCCAGTAATCCGGCGGGAGGGGGAGAGACCCAGTACTTC
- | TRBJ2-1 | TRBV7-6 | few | CASSSTLAPNKNEQFF | TGTGCCAGCAGCTCTACTCTAGCGCCTAACAAAAATGAGCAGTTCTTC
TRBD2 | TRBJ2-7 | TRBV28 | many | CASNPTSEYEQYF | TGTGCCAGCAACCCGACTAGCGAATACGAGCAGTACTTC
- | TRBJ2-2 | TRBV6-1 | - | CASSLSGANTGELFF | TGTGCCAGCAGTTTATCGGGAGCGAACACCGGGGAGCTGTTTTTT
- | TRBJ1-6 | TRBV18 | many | CASSPSETNSPLHF | TGTGCCAGCTCACCCTCCGAAACCAATTCACCCCTCCACTTT
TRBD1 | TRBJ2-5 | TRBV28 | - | CASTSSGTGEETQYF | TGTGCCAGCACGTCTTCCGGGACAGGGGAAGAGACCCAGTACTTC
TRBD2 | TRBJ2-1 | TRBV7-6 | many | CASSGTSGSYNEQFF | TGTGCCAGCAGCGGGACTAGCGGTAGCTACAATGAGCAGTTCTTC
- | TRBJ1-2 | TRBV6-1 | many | CASSSTPGDNYGYTF | TGTGCCAGCAGTTCGACACCAGGGGATAACTATGGCTACACCTTC
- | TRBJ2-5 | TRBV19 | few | CATLPPGRETQYF | TGTGCCACCTTGCCCCCAGGGCGGGAGACCCAGTACTTC